This T cell receptor beta chain was identified in a study of blood T cell repertoires in COVID-19. Study at large: Samples came from the United States, Italy and Spain, spanning acute and convalescent COVID-19. PBMCs, B-cell-depleted T cells, or T cells provided the cDNA or gDNA that made up the material.

V was trimmed by 10 bases and J by 0 bases, leaving 16 bases between them. CDR3 length: 15 amino acids. Germline loops: CDR1 ENHRY, CDR2 SYGVKD. As processed by the authors: Reference gene primer amplification yielded estimated nucleated cell counts. TCRdb's table, derived via immunoSEQ multiplex PCR, lists solely in-frame clones and lacks some. V and J calls and clone size follow that table, whereas D and trimming were derived from the DNA. This sample carries 210,000 or so clones, 80% to 90% of them seen once, and the ten largest clones take roughly 1.5%. The sample consisted of peripheral blood. The rearrangement links TRBV10-3 to TRBJ1-5; possibly TRBD1 for D (6 bases). This TCR derives from a man aged 18 to 30 with active or convalescent COVID-19. CDR3 in amino acids: CATRGGQNSNQPQHF. CDR3 DNA: TGTGCCACGAGAGGCGGACAGAATAGCAATCAGCCCCAGCATTTT.